This TCR beta chain came from a study of spatial heterogeneity in lung cancer. This sample's time point: sample taken at primary tumor resection. Extraction of whole RNA from tumor, nontumor lung or frozen PBMC preceded unsorted sequencing. A total of around 67 untreated early-stage non-small cell lung cancer patients served as donors. TCRdb recomputed calls from the 5' RACE reads with MiXCR, one row per CDR3 protein. The sample has some 47,000 distinct CDR3 sequences, 6.5% to 8% seen once. The CDR3 consists of 15 residues. V gave up 6 bases and J gave up 3 bases, with 15 bases separating them. The germline V gene encodes CDR1 MNHEY and CDR2 SMNVEV (reference sequence).

The V call is TRBV27, the J call TRBJ1-5, with unresolved D. The sequences come from PBMCs, collected at surgery. This TCR came from a female donor with early-stage non-small cell lung cancer. The CDR3 reads CASSQVRNHNQPQHF. The DNA for the CDR3 is TGTGCCAGCAGCCAGGTCCGGAATCACAATCAGCCCCAGCATTTT.